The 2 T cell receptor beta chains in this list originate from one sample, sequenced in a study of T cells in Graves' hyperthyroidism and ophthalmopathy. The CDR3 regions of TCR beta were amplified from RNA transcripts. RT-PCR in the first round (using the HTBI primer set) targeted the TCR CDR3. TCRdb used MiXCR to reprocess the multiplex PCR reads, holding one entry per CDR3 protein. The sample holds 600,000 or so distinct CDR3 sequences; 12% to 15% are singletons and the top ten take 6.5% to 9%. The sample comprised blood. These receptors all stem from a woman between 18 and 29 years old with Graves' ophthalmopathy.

CDR3 region: CASSLHVGSGREQYF. The CDR3 DNA follows: TGTGCCAGCAGTTTACATGTCGGATCCGGGAGGGAGCAGTACTTC. The rearrangement links TRBV28 to TRBJ2-7; 7 bases are a match to TRBD2. V was pared by 2 bases and J by 7 bases, with 11 bases of the junction left unmatched. CDR3 length: 15 residues. Germline V lookup: CDR1 MDHEN, CDR2 SYDVKM.

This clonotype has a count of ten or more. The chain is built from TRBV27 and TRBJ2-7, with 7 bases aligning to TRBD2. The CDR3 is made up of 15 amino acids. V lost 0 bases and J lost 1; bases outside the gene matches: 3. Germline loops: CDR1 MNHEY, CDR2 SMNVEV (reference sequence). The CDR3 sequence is CASSLSAGESYEQYF. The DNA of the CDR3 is TGTGCCAGCAGTTTATCGGCGGGAGAATCCTACGAGCAGTACTTC.